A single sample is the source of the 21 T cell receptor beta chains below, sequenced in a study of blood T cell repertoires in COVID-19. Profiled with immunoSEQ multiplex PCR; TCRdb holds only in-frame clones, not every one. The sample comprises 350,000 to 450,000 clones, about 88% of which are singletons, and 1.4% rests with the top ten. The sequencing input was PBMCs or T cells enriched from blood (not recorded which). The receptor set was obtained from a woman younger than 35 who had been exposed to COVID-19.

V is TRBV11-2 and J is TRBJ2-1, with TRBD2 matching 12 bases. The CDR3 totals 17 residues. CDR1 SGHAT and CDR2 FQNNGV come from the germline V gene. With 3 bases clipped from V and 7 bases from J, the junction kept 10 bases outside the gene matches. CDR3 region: CASSFLLTSGSLNEQFF. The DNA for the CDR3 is TGTGCCAGCAGCTTCCTCCTGACTAGCGGGAGTTTAAATGAGCAGTTCTTC. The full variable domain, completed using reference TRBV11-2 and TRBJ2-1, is EAGVAQSPRYKIIEKRQSVAFWCNPISGHATLYWYQQILGQGPKLLIQFQNNGVVDDSQLPKDRFSAERLKGVDSTLKIQPAKLEDSAVYLCASSFLLTSGSLNEQFFGPGTRLTVL.

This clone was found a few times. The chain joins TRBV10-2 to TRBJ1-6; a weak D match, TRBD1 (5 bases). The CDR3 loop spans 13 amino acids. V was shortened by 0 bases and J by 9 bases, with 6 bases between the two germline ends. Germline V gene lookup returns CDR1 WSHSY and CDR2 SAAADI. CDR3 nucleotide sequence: TGCGCCAGCAGTGAGTCAAGGGGTTCACCCCTCCACTTT. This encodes CASSESRGSPLHF.

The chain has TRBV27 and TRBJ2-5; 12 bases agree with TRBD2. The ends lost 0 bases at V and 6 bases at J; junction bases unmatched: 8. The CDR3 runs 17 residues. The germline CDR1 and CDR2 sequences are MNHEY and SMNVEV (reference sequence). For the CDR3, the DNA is TGTGCCAGCAGTTTATCCCTTTCTAGCGGGAGGGTACAGACCCAGTACTTC. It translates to CASSLSLSSGRVQTQYF.

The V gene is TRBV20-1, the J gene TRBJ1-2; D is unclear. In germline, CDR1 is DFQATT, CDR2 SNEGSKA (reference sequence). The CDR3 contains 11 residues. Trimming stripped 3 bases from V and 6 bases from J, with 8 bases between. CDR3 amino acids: CSAREEDGYTF. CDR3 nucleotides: TGCAGTGCTAGGGAAGAGGATGGCTACACCTTC.

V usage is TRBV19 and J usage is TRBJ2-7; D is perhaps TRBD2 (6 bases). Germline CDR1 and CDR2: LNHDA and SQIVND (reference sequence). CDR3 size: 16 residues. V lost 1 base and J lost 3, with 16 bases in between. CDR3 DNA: TGTGCCAGTAGTATAGGGTGGACACGGGGGTTCTACGAGCAGTACTTC. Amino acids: CASSIGWTRGFYEQYF.

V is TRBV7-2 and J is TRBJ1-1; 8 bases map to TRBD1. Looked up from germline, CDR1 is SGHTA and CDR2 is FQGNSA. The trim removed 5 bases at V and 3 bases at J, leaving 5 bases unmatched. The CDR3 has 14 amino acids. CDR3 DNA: TGTGCCAGCAGCGTCAGGGGGCTCGACACTGAAGCTTTCTTT. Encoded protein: CASSVRGLDTEAFF.

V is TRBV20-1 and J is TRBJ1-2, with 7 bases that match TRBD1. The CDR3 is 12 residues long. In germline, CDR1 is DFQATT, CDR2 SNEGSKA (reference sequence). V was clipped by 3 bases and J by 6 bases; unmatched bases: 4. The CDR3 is CSASEQGNGYTF. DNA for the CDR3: TGCAGTGCTAGTGAACAGGGGAATGGCTACACCTTC.

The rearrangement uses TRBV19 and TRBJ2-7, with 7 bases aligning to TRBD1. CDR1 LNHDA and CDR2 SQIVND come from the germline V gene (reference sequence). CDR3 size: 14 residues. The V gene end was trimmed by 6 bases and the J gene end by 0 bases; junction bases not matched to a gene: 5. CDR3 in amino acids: CASRTRGSSYEQYF. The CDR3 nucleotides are TGTGCCAGTAGAACCAGGGGGAGCTCCTACGAGCAGTACTTC.

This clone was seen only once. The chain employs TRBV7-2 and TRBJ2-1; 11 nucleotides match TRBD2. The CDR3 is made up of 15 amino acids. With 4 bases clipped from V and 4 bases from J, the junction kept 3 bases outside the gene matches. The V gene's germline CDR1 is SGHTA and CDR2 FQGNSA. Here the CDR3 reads CASSSTSGGYNEQFF. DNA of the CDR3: TGTGCCAGCAGCTCCACTAGCGGGGGATACAATGAGCAGTTCTTC. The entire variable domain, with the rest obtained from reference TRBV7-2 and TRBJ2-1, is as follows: GAGVSQSPSNKVTEKGKDVELRCDPISGHTALYWYRQSLGQGLEFLIYFQGNSAPDKSGLPSDRFSAERTGGSVSTLTIQRTQQEDSAVYLCASSSTSGGYNEQFFGPGTRLTVL.

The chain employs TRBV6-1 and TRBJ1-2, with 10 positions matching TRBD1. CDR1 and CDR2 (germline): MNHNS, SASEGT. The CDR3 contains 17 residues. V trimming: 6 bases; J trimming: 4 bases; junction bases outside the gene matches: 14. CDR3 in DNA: TGTGCCAGCAGCGAACGATTAGGACAGGGGGGCTTCTATGGCTACACCTTC. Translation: CASSERLGQGGFYGYTF.

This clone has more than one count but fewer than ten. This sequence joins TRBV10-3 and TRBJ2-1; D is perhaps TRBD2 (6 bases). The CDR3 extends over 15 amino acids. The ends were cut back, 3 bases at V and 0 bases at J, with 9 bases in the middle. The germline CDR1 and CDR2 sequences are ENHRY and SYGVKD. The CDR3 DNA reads TGTGCCATCAGTGAAGTGGGGGGCTCCTACAATGAGCAGTTCTTC. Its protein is CAISEVGGSYNEQFF.

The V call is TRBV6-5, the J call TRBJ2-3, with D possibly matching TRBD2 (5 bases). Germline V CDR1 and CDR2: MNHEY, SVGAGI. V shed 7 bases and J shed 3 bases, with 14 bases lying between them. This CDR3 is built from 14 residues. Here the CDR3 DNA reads TGTGCCAGCAACCGCCAGCGCGGGACAGATACGCAGTATTTT. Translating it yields CASNRQRGTDTQYF.

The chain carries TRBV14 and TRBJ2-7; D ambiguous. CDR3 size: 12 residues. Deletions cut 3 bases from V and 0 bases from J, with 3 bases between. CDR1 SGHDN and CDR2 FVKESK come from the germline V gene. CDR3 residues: CASSQSSYEQYF. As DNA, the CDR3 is TGTGCCAGCAGCCAGAGCTCCTACGAGCAGTACTTC.

As DNA, the CDR3 is TGTGCCAGTAGTCCTCGACAGGGGTACTCTGGAAACACCATATATTTT. Protein: CASSPRQGYSGNTIYF. V and J are TRBV19 and TRBJ1-3, with TRBD1 matching over 8 bases. The CDR3 is made up of 16 amino acids. Looked up from germline, CDR1 is LNHDA and CDR2 is SQIVND (reference sequence). V shed 5 bases and J 0 bases; nucleotides not matched to a gene: 6.

This chain's CDR3 is CASSQEESRVNEQFF. CDR3 DNA: TGTGCCAGCAGCCAAGAAGAATCCAGGGTCAATGAGCAGTTCTTC. The V and J genes are TRBV3-1 (or the pseudogene TRBV3-2) and TRBJ2-1, with D perhaps matching TRBD1 (5 bases). The germline gives CDR1 LGHDT, CDR2 YNNKEL (reference sequence). The V end lost 0 bases, the J end lost 6 bases, and 12 bases lay between the germline ends. The CDR3 is 15 amino acids.

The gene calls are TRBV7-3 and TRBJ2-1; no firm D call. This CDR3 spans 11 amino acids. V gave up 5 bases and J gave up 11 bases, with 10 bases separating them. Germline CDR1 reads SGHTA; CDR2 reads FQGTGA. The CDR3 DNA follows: TGTGCCAGCAGCGAGGCCAGTCAGCAGTTCTTC. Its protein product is CASSEASQQFF.

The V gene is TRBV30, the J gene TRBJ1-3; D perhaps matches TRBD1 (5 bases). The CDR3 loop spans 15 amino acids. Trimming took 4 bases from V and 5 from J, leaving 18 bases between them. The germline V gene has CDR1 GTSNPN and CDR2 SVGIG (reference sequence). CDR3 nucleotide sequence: TGTGCCTGGAAGGTTAAAGACAGCCGGAGAAACACCATATATTTT. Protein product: CAWKVKDSRRNTIYF. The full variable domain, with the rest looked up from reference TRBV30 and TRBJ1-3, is SQTIHQWPATLVQPVGSPLSLECTVEGTSNPNLYWYRQAAGRGLQLLFYSVGIGQISSEVPQNLSASRPQDRQFILSSKKLLLSDSGFYLCAWKVKDSRRNTIYFGEGSWLTVV.

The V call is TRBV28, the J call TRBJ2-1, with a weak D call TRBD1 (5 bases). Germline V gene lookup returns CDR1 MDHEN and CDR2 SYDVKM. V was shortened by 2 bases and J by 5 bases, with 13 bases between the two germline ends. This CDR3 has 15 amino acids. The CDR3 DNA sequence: TGTGCCAGCAGTTTAATGGGGCCCACCCACAATGAGCAGTTCTTC. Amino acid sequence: CASSLMGPTHNEQFF.

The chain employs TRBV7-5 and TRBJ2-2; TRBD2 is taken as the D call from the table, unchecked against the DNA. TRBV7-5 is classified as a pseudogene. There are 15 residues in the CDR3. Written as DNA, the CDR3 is TGTGCCAGAAGCTCCCCGAGCATTCCCACCGGGGAGCTGTTTTTT. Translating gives CARSSPSIPTGELFF.

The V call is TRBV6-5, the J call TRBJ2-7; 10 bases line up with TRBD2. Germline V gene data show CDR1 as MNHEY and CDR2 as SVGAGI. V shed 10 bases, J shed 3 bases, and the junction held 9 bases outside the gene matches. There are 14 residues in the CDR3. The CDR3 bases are TGTGCCACCCTCCTAGCGGGAGACATCTACGAGCAGTACTTC. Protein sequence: CATLLAGDIYEQYF.

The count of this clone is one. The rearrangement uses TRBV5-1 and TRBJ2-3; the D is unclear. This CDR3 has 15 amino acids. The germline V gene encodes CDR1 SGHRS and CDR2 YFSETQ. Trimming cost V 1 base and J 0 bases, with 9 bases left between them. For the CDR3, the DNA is TGCGCCAGCAGCTTGTTCACTACTAGCACAGATACGCAGTATTTT. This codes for CASSLFTTSTDTQYF.